The 12 T cell receptor beta chains presented below share a single source sample, sequenced in a study of post-analysis software for immune sequencing data. Regarding the study as a whole: TRBV5-6, TRBV5-1 and TRBV20-1 belonged to a set of roughly five TRBV segments that were more frequent in patients than controls.

Their antigens remain unidentified. Unique molecular identifiers had been added to the TCR beta cDNA libraries. Using its own MiXCR run on the PCR reads, TCRdb lists one record per CDR3 protein. The sample has about 820,000 distinct CDR3 sequences, under 70% seen once. Material for sequencing was blood. These receptors were taken from a girl aged 10 to 17 with multiple sclerosis.

The chain combines TRBV5-1 with TRBJ2-7; TRBD1 aligns across 7 bases. Germline V lookup: CDR1 SGHRS, CDR2 YFSETQ. The CDR3 runs 15 residues. V trimming: 4 bases; J trimming: 1 base; junction bases outside the gene matches: 8. Here the CDR3 reads CASSPRQGTSYEQYF. The DNA of the CDR3 is TGCGCCAGCAGCCCCCGACAGGGCACATCCTACGAGCAGTACTTC. Using reference TRBV5-1 and TRBJ2-7 for the parts outside the CDR3, the full variable domain is KAGVTQTPRYLIKTRGQQVTLSCSPISGHRSVSWYQQTPGQGLQFLFEYFSETQRNKGNFPGRFSGRQFSNSRSEMNVSTLELGDSALYLCASSPRQGTSYEQYFGPGTRLTVT.

The J gene is TRBJ2-1, the V gene TRBV4-1, with 9 bases matching TRBD2. The CDR3 totals 16 residues. The trim removed 0 bases at V and 7 bases at J, leaving 7 bases unmatched. Germline V gene lookup returns CDR1 MGHRA and CDR2 YSYEKL. For the CDR3, the DNA is TGCGCCAGCAGCCAAGATAGGAGCGGGAGGCGGAATGAGCAGTTCTTC. Amino acids: CASSQDRSGRRNEQFF.

The chain recombines TRBV20-1 with TRBJ2-3, with 12 bases identical to TRBD2. The CDR3 totals 15 residues. The V gene's germline CDR1 is DFQATT and CDR2 SNEGSKA (reference sequence). Losses at the gene ends were 4 bases for V and 6 bases for J; bases not matched to a gene: 8. The CDR3 DNA reads as TGCAGTGCTATGGGACTAGCGGGTTACTGGGATACGCAGTATTTT. As protein: CSAMGLAGYWDTQYF.

The chain carries TRBV20-1 and TRBJ2-5; D uncertain. Trimming cost V 4 bases and J 2 bases, with 8 bases left between them. The CDR3 runs 12 residues. Germline lookup yields CDR1 DFQATT and CDR2 SNEGSKA (reference sequence). For the CDR3, the DNA is TGCAGTGCTACGGGCAGTCAAGAGACCCAGTACTTC. Its protein is CSATGSQETQYF.

The gene calls are TRBV5-1 and TRBJ2-7, with TRBD2 as a possible D gene (6 bases). Germline loops: CDR1 SGHRS, CDR2 YFSETQ. This CDR3 contains 16 residues. V lost 4 bases and J lost 2, with 19 bases in between. The DNA of the CDR3 is TGCGCCAGCAGCCCCGTTGTCGGACTATCTACCTACGAGCAGTACTTC. Translation gives CASSPVVGLSTYEQYF. The full variable domain, in which reference TRBV5-1 and TRBJ2-7 provide the parts outside the CDR3, is KAGVTQTPRYLIKTRGQQVTLSCSPISGHRSVSWYQQTPGQGLQFLFEYFSETQRNKGNFPGRFSGRQFSNSRSEMNVSTLELGDSALYLCASSPVVGLSTYEQYFGPGTRLTVT.

This clonotype was counted a few times. The J gene is TRBJ1-1, the V gene TRBV20-1, with D maybe TRBD1 (6 bases). Germline assignment: CDR1 DFQATT and CDR2 SNEGSKA (reference sequence). CDR3 length equals 16 residues. The V gene lost 5 bases and the J gene lost 0 bases, with 19 bases spanning the gap. As DNA, the CDR3 is TGCAGTGCTTATCATAGGGGGAGATCCTTGAACACTGAAGCTTTCTTT. It codes for CSAYHRGRSLNTEAFF.

This CDR3 is CASSQGQGRVETQYF. CDR3 bases: TGCGCCAGCAGCCAGGGACAGGGGCGGGTGGAGACCCAGTACTTC. V is TRBV5-1 and J is TRBJ2-5; 10 positions agree with TRBD1. Germline CDR1 and CDR2: SGHRS and YFSETQ. V was clipped by 4 bases and J by 5 bases; unmatched bases: 8. The CDR3 extends over 15 amino acids.

The rearrangement uses TRBV20-1 and TRBJ2-1; D could derive from TRBD1 or TRBD2 (7 bases each). This CDR3 has 14 amino acids. Germline V gives CDR1 DFQATT, CDR2 SNEGSKA (reference sequence). V lost 1 base and J lost 7, with 14 bases in between. CDR3 loop: CSARGQGGWNEQFF. CDR3 nucleotide sequence: TGCAGTGCTAGAGGCCAGGGGGGGTGGAATGAGCAGTTCTTC.

This clonotype was picked up a small number of times. This sequence joins TRBV7-2 and TRBJ2-7, with a weak D call TRBD2 (6 bases). This CDR3 contains 15 residues. Germline V gives CDR1 SGHTA, CDR2 FQGNSA. V lost 1 base, J lost 3 bases, and 13 bases lay in between. The CDR3 coding sequence is TGTGCCAGCAGCTTAGTGTCTAGCGTTCACTACGAGCAGTACTTC. Protein: CASSLVSSVHYEQYF.

The chain couples TRBV12-3 or TRBV12-4 to TRBJ1-1; D is undetermined. The V gene lost 1 base and the J gene lost 1 base, with 7 bases spanning the gap. This CDR3 is built from 14 residues. The CDR3 region is CASSLEGTNTEAFF. Here the CDR3 DNA reads TGTGCCAGCAGTTTAGAGGGTACGAACACTGAAGCTTTCTTT.

The rearrangement joins TRBV27 to TRBJ1-2; TRBD1 aligns across 8 bases. This CDR3 has 15 amino acids. Germline CDR1 and CDR2: MNHEY and SMNVEV (reference sequence). V lost 4 bases to trimming and J lost 5 bases; unmatched junction nucleotides: 9. The CDR3 loop reads CASSSRPGQVYGYTF. The CDR3 DNA reads TGTGCCAGCAGTTCGAGACCGGGACAGGTTTATGGCTACACCTTC.

This chain uses TRBV7-3 with TRBJ2-1; 8 positions agree with TRBD2. The CDR3 is 17 amino acids. Germline V gives CDR1 SGHTA, CDR2 FQGTGA. J gave up 7 bases and V 0 bases, and 11 bases lay outside the gene matches. CDR3 region: CASSLTRGSGRGNEQFF. CDR3 coding DNA: TGTGCCAGCAGCTTAACAAGGGGGAGCGGGAGAGGGAATGAGCAGTTCTTC.